This T cell receptor beta chain was captured by sequencing in a study of control samples from healthy donors and cancer patients. The protocol was immunoSEQ multiplex PCR, while the TCRdb copy is restricted to in-frame clones and leaves out a portion. This sample has about 95,000 clones, with around four fifths found just once. CDR1 and CDR2 (germline): SGHTA, FQGTGA. This CDR3 has 16 residues. V lost 6 bases and J lost 3; bases outside the gene matches: 11. The TCR originated in a man younger than 40 in good health. Sample: blood. The J gene is TRBJ2-1, the V gene TRBV7-3; 7 bases match TRBD2. DNA of the CDR3: TGTGCCAGCAGGACGGATCCTAGCGGCCGCTACAATGAGCAGTTCTTC. Protein sequence: CASRTDPSGRYNEQFF.